This T cell receptor beta chain stems from a study of shared T cell receptors in the human thymus. TCRdb's table, derived via immunoSEQ multiplex PCR, lists solely in-frame clones and lacks some. The sample has about 660,000 clones; around 87% are singletons. V lost 5 bases and J lost 4, with 11 bases in between. Germline V gives CDR1 SEHNR, CDR2 FQNEAQ (reference sequence). The CDR3 extends over 14 amino acids. These data were likewise used in another study, on human thymus T cells. That paper adds: Resections from corrective heart surgery provided thymus tissue.

The chain is built from TRBV7-9 and TRBJ2-2, with D tentatively TRBD2 (6 bases). The specimen sequenced was thymocytes. This receptor was identified in a boy less than two years old with a congenital heart defect. For the CDR3, the DNA is TGTGCCAGCAGCCGCCAGACTAGCACCGGGGAGCTGTTTTTT. Its protein product is CASSRQTSTGELFF.